Given below is one T cell receptor beta chain in context. The target antigen is unknown. J lost 5 bases, V lost 10 bases, and 22 bases had no gene match. The CDR3 loop spans 18 amino acids. The data were obtained in a study of graft-versus-host responses after intestinal transplantation. Study-level information: Transplant recipients had multivisceral, liver-intestinal, or isolated intestinal grafts.

Sequencing used immunoSEQ multiplex PCR; TCRdb keeps in-frame clones, though not all of them. The sample has approximately 28,000 clones, approximately 93% seen once; the top ten hold 0.6% to 0.75%. Overall study results and limits: Recipient marrow showed GvH clones, some seen first in ileum or blood.

The chain employs TRBV6-7 and TRBJ2-5, with 10 bases lining up with TRBD2. TRBV6-7 is annotated as an ORF whose role is uncertain. This specimen consisted of PBMCs, obtained around 63 days after intestinal transplant. This sequence was found in a human patient who received an intestinal transplant, so some T cells may come from the graft donor. The CDR3 spells CATAGVAGGPLMEETQYF. The CDR3 region has the DNA TGTGCCACCGCGGGCGTAGCGGGAGGCCCTCTTATGGAGGAGACCCAGTACTTC.